The rows below give T cell receptor beta chains drawn from one sample of a study of cytomegalovirus exposure and HLA in healthy donors. Measured with immunoSEQ multiplex PCR; TCRdb has only the in-frame clones, and not every one. The data hold 90,000 to 95,000 clones, with around 84% observed a single time. Sequenced input: PBMCs. Source of these receptors: a man between 18 and 29 years old in good health and CMV-seronegative. Both conserved end residues are part of each CDR3. Where a row states a size, it is once, few, many or the class of an expanded clone; other rows omit it.

size: NA
V: TRBV27
CDR3: CASSPYLAFNEQFF

size: NA
V: TRBV18
CDR3: CASSLQTGGEGAFF

size: NA
V: TRBV2
CDR3: CASSTRDISYEQYF

size: NA
V: TRBV6-1
CDR3: CASTGTGSNQPQHF

size: NA
V: TRBV6-5
CDR3: CASSLGQGRAREQFF

size: NA
V: TRBV14
CDR3: CASSQVGSGEYEQYF

size: NA
V: TRBV7-8
CDR3: CASSLARRFSGANVLTF

size: NA
V: TRBV5-4
CDR3: CASSSGTGALGGYGYTF

size: NA
V: TRBV9
CDR3: CASSVGPGGKGYNEQFF

size: few
V: TRBV6-1
CDR3: CASSEPTQEGSYYGYTF

size: NA
V: TRBV6-1
CDR3: CASSEWTGNQPQHF

size: NA
V: TRBV6-5
CDR3: CASSFRGMNTEAFF